The clone carrying this T cell receptor beta chain was seen ten or more times. Its target is unknown. The source of the sample is a study of T cell repertoires in cytomegalovirus infection. The overall study: Shared public TCR beta signatures pointed to both CMV infection and a matching HLA type.

Overall study findings and caveats: There were carriers of CMV plus the relevant HLA, and cumulative public TCR beta family frequency identified them. HLA-C-restricted TCR beta clonotypes specific for CMV led the ex vivo response.

TCRdb independently ran MiXCR on the reads; one entry per CDR3 protein. The table includes under 600,000 distinct CDR3 sequences, 16% detected once. Germline assignment: CDR1 SEHNR and CDR2 FQNEAQ (reference sequence). V dropped 5 bases and J dropped 2; count of bases not matched to a gene: 7. The CDR3 has 16 amino acids. The chain recombines TRBV7-9 with TRBJ2-1, with TRBD1 matching 9 bases. Sequencing was done on a sample of CD8+ T cells from PBMCs. The clonotype originates from a human donor in good health (CMV status not recorded). Some clones in this sample may be carry-over from other donors' samples. The CDR3 here is CASSPRDRAPYNEQFF. CDR3 nucleotides: TGTGCCAGCAGCCCAAGGGACAGGGCTCCCTACAATGAGCAGTTCTTC.